This TCR beta chain emerged from a study of STAT5B mutations in CD4+ large granular lymphocyte leukemia. The data were produced by immunoSEQ multiplex PCR, yet TCRdb's version contains in-frame clones alone and is incomplete. The top ten hold just under 0.35% of the sample, which has fewer than 45,000 clones, about 81% seen once. This CDR3 spans 15 amino acids. From germline, CDR1 is SGHNT and CDR2 YYREEE (reference sequence). Deletions cut 7 bases from V and 0 bases from J, with 14 bases between. Study-level results: Top patient clones used TRBV06 genes more often: 8/27 versus 2/35 in controls. Main leukemic clonotypes were patient-specific, but 20% to 25% appeared at low frequency elsewhere. Without HLA matching, higher CD4+ than CD8+ T-LGLL clonality could reflect small sample size.

Of note for this clone: Its antigen is unknown.

The receptor's source is a human donor in good health. The chain recombines TRBV5-4 with TRBJ2-1, with D perhaps assigned TRBD1 or TRBD2 (5 bases each). Sample: CD4+ T cells from blood buffy coats. CDR3 in amino acids: CASASRGRSYNEQFF. DNA of the CDR3: TGTGCCAGCGCCTCGAGGGGACGCTCCTACAATGAGCAGTTCTTC.